This is a list of T cell receptor beta chains from one sample in a study of OX40 agonist ivuxolimab in advanced cancers. This table comes from immunoSEQ multiplex PCR, and its TCRdb copy is limited to in-frame clones, with some not included. Seen here are 25,000 to 30,000 clones, approximately 86% observed once, and the top ten hold 29%. Material: CD4+ or CD8+ T cells sorted from blood, obtained in a trial of the OX40 agonist ivuxolimab. The origin of the receptors is an adult with an advanced solid tumor such as melanoma, head and neck, liver or kidney cancer. CDR3s include the opening cysteine and the closing phenylalanine or tryptophan. A D gene is named only where the DNA matches it firmly.

TRBV27,-,TRBJ2-7,13,CASSLLGADEQYF
TRBV27,-,TRBJ1-2,12,CATSEGLWGYTF
TRBV2,-,TRBJ2-7,13,CASSLYASYEQYF
TRBV9,-,TRBJ2-4,16,CASSATAGLAKNIQYF
TRBV27,-,TRBJ2-2,13,CASSLSGARELFF
TRBV27,TRBD2,TRBJ2-1,15,CASSATSGRAYEQFF
TRBV11-3,-,TRBJ2-5,13,CASSLGMEETQYF
TRBV30,-,TRBJ2-5,13,CAWIPFGGETQYF
TRBV29-1,-,TRBJ2-1,14,CSVATGRMAREQFF
TRBV21-1,-,TRBJ2-7,14,CASGSGTGVYEQYF
TRBV29-1,-,TRBJ2-7,13,CSVRGGAGHEQYF
TRBV5-1,TRBD1,TRBJ1-1,15,CASSLVGQGVAEAFF
TRBV5-1,TRBD2,TRBJ2-7,14,CASSLAGDSYEQYF
TRBV10-2,TRBD1,TRBJ2-7,16,CASRDPGTGLSYEQYF
TRBV11-2,-,TRBJ2-7,13,CASSTGRVDEQYF
TRBV15,-,TRBJ2-7,15,CATSRVPLPAYEQYF
TRBV19,TRBD1,TRBJ2-7,14,CASNPGTGGHEQYF
TRBV5-5,-,TRBJ1-2,11,CASSLRGGYTF
TRBV9,-,TRBJ1-5,16,CASSVDPGGLNQPQHF
TRBV5-8,-,TRBJ2-7,10,CASSLNEQYF
TRBV12-2,-,TRBJ1-3,16,CASRFALGQAGNTIYF
TRBV6-6,-,TRBJ1-1,14,CASIDPDGNTEAFF
TRBV6-6,-,TRBJ1-5,16,CASSYVVDRGNQPQHF
TRBV9,-,TRBJ2-2,17,CASSEGRGQLTTGELFF
TRBV6-5,-,TRBJ1-2,14,CASRAYGTLYGYTF
TRBV6-6,-,TRBJ1-3,15,CASRTSGGAGNTIYF
TRBV7-9,TRBD1,TRBJ2-7,18,CASSHARGPALGSYEQYF
TRBV28,-,TRBJ2-3,13,CASSYTAADTQYF
TRBV11-2,TRBD1,TRBJ2-3,11,CASSFRDRQYF
TRBV29-1,TRBD2,TRBJ2-5,15,CSVDGGGRGVETQYF
TRBV6-5,-,TRBJ2-1,12,CASQQTDNEQFF
TRBV30,-,TRBJ2-1,15,CAWSPPGLDYNEQFF
TRBV28,-,TRBJ2-5,15,CASSYPPPSQETQYF
TRBV6-5,-,TRBJ2-7,15,CASRGGDTSSYEQYF
TRBV25-1,-,TRBJ2-5,15,CASSEYSSFQETQYF
TRBV4-1,TRBD1,TRBJ2-7,15,CASSPEQGGLYEQYF
TRBV27,-,TRBJ2-7,14,CASSFTAPGGGQYF
TRBV9,-,TRBJ2-7,19,CASSAQFGGRQGFSYEQYF
TRBV7-9,-,TRBJ2-1,13,CASKSGTDNEQFF
TRBV11-2,-,TRBJ1-1,12,CASSPGRFEAFF
TRBV9,-,TRBJ2-7,12,CASGGLSYEQYF
TRBV9,TRBD1,TRBJ1-1,14,CASSGGTANTEAFF
TRBV7-2,-,TRBJ2-1,16,CASSPRGGGPYNEQFF
TRBV7-3,TRBD2,TRBJ2-7,15,CASSPSGASSYEQYF
TRBV27,-,TRBJ2-4,14,CASSDGVGQNIQYF
TRBV27,-,TRBJ1-4,14,CASSFIGGSEKLFF
TRBV19,TRBD1,TRBJ1-1,14,CASSRDRVVPEAFF
TRBV27,TRBD1,TRBJ2-1,14,CASSGTGSYNEQFF
TRBV9,TRBD1,TRBJ2-2,16,CASSPTGGASTGELFF
TRBV7-9,-,TRBJ2-7,13,CASSSRASYEQYF
TRBV11-2,TRBD2,TRBJ2-3,15,CASSPSRGSTDTQYF
TRBV9,-,TRBJ2-7,15,CASSVGTGSSYEQYF
TRBV13,TRBD2,TRBJ2-3,18,CASSPSRSPSGFTDTQYF
TRBV5-4,TRBD1,TRBJ2-5,15,CASSLVGTGEETQYF
TRBV4-2,-,TRBJ1-2,15,CASSQEDSLVYGYTF
TRBV6-5,-,TRBJ2-7,15,CASSTHWTNSYEQYF
TRBV7-9,-,TRBJ1-1,13,CASSRGTVLEAFF
TRBV9,-,TRBJ2-5,13,CASSVDVFWTQYF
TRBV7-2,-,TRBJ2-7,14,CASSLGLPPYEQYF